These 24 T cell receptor beta chains were all obtained from the same sample, sequenced in a study of T cell responses to AZD1222 COVID-19 vaccine. Sequencing was performed with immunoSEQ multiplex PCR; in TCRdb, only in-frame clones are kept and a portion is missing. The data show 180,000 or so clones, about nine tenths seen once. Sequenced here: peripheral blood, sampled 28 days after the second AZD1222 dose. The receptors derive from an adult who received the AZD1222 COVID-19 vaccine.

The rearrangement links TRBV5-1 to TRBJ1-2; 7 positions match TRBD1. Germline values: CDR1 SGHRS, CDR2 YFSETQ. Germline trimming cut 5 bases from V and 2 bases from J; bases unmatched to any gene: 6. The CDR3 is made up of 14 amino acids. The CDR3 is CASRPRDRNYGYTF. The CDR3 DNA reads TGCGCCAGCAGGCCCCGGGACAGAAACTATGGCTACACCTTC.

The V and J genes are TRBV5-1 and TRBJ2-5; 8 bases are a match to TRBD1. The CDR3 runs 15 residues. Germline CDR1 SGHRS, CDR2 YFSETQ. Germline trimming cut 3 bases from V and 1 base from J; bases unmatched to any gene: 5. CDR3 DNA sequence: TGCGCCAGCAGCTACCCCGGGACAGGCCAAGAGACCCAGTACTTC. Protein: CASSYPGTGQETQYF.

This chain uses TRBV5-1 with TRBJ1-4; 8 nucleotides agree with TRBD1. Germline V gene lookup returns CDR1 SGHRS and CDR2 YFSETQ. This CDR3 spans 18 amino acids. The trim removed 3 bases at V and 5 bases at J, leaving 15 bases unmatched. For the CDR3, the DNA is TGCGCCAGCAGCTACCGGACAGGGAGATTCGGGGGGAATGAAAAACTGTTTTTT. Residues: CASSYRTGRFGGNEKLFF.

This chain joins TRBV10-2 and TRBJ1-6; D ambiguous. The germline gives CDR1 WSHSY, CDR2 SAAADI. V dropped 6 bases and J dropped 7 bases, with 4 bases sitting between them. The CDR3 is made up of 11 amino acids. CDR3 sequence: CASRENSPLHF. The CDR3 coding sequence is TGCGCCAGCAGAGAAAATTCACCCCTCCACTTT.

Details on this clone: The identical CDR3 is also encoded by other nucleotide sequences in the sample. The chain recombines TRBV18 with TRBJ2-7; D gene ambiguous. This CDR3 is built from 13 residues. V was trimmed by 0 bases and J by 0 bases, leaving 3 bases between them. Germline values: CDR1 KGHSH, CDR2 LQKENI. The CDR3 DNA reads TGTGCCAGCTCACCACCGGACTCCTACGAGCAGTACTTC. The encoded protein is CASSPPDSYEQYF.

The chain employs TRBV18 and TRBJ1-5; 8 bases match TRBD1. The J segment lost 4 bases and the V segment lost 1 base, leaving 3 bases of the junction unmatched. The V gene's germline CDR1 is KGHSH and CDR2 LQKENI. The CDR3 has 15 amino acids. The CDR3 spells CASSPQGQVNQPQHF. The CDR3 DNA reads as TGTGCCAGCTCACCACAGGGACAGGTAAATCAGCCCCAGCATTTT.

This chain links TRBV3-1 (or the pseudogene TRBV3-2) with TRBJ1-2; no clear D gene. V was clipped by 3 bases and J by 10 bases, with 12 bases between them. CDR3 length: 12 residues. Looked up from germline, CDR1 is LGHDT and CDR2 is YNNKEL (reference sequence). In nucleotides, the CDR3 is TGTGCCAGCAGCCACTCACGGTCGTCCTACACCTTC. Translating gives CASSHSRSSYTF.

This clone was picked up one time. The chain carries TRBV18 and TRBJ1-4; D is unclear. Trimming took off 6 bases at V and 7 bases at J, with 9 bases between the two ends. The germline V gene encodes CDR1 KGHSH and CDR2 LQKENI. The CDR3 length is 12 residues. In DNA form, the CDR3 reads TGTGCCAGCTCTTTGATTGGTGAAAAACTGTTTTTT. It codes for CASSLIGEKLFF.

The chain couples TRBV6-1 to TRBJ1-4; D gene ambiguous. V lost 1 base, J lost 4 bases, and 10 bases lay in between. Germline assignment: CDR1 MNHNS and CDR2 SASEGT. The CDR3 has 15 amino acids. The CDR3 coding sequence is TGTGCCAGCAGTGAAGGAACAGTGAGTAATGAAAAACTGTTTTTT. Translated: CASSEGTVSNEKLFF.

The CDR3 protein is CASSQDNSGYNSPLHF. DNA of the CDR3: TGCGCCAGCAGCCAAGATAACAGTGGCTATAATTCACCCCTCCACTTT. V usage is TRBV4-1 and J usage is TRBJ1-6, with unresolved D. The V gene's germline CDR1 is MGHRA and CDR2 YSYEKL. The CDR3 spans 16 residues. V was clipped by 0 bases and J by 3 bases, with 9 bases between them.

The chain employs TRBV6-5 and TRBJ2-1; D is perhaps TRBD2 (5 bases). The CDR3 totals 16 residues. The germline CDR1 and CDR2 sequences are MNHEY and SVGAGI. Trimming removed 2 bases from V and 6 bases from J, with 17 bases in between. The DNA of the CDR3 is TGTGCCAGCAGTTACAACGGGCGGGCGGCGGGCAATGAGCAGTTCTTC. This encodes CASSYNGRAAGNEQFF.

This clone appeared once. The rearrangement links TRBV13 to TRBJ1-5; D call uncertain. Trimming took 5 bases from V and 4 from J, leaving 9 bases between them. From germline, CDR1 is PRHDT and CDR2 FYEKMQ (reference sequence). This CDR3 contains 13 residues. The CDR3 nucleotides read TGTGCCAGCAGCCCCGACCGAAATCAGCCCCAGCATTTT. This translates into CASSPDRNQPQHF.

A single count supports this clone. The CDR3 DNA is TGTGCCAGCAGTTGGTCGGACCCAAGCTTCACAGCTTTCTTT. Residues: CASSWSDPSFTAFF. The V gene is TRBV6-5, the J gene TRBJ1-1; D not resolved. Germline V gene sequence: CDR1 MNHEY, CDR2 SVGAGI. Deletions cut 4 bases from V and 10 bases from J, with 19 bases between. CDR3 size: 14 residues.

The rearrangement uses TRBV19 and TRBJ2-5, with 11 positions matching TRBD1. Unmatched junction bases numbered 7, after V lost 5 bases and J lost 5 bases. Germline values: CDR1 LNHDA, CDR2 SQIVND (reference sequence). The CDR3 consists of 15 residues. For the CDR3, the DNA is TGTGCCAGTAGTGTCGGACAGGGGGCGCGGGAGACCCAGTACTTC. Translated, it gives CASSVGQGARETQYF.

The J gene is TRBJ2-7, the V gene TRBV28, with 10 bases fitting TRBD2. Germline V gives CDR1 MDHEN, CDR2 SYDVKM. This CDR3 is built from 15 residues. Trimming cost V 5 bases and J 3 bases; bases outside gene matches: 7. The CDR3 nucleotides are TGTGCCAGCAGTCCTACCGGGACTAGCGTCTACGAGCAGTACTTC. Translation gives CASSPTGTSVYEQYF.

This chain connects TRBV7-9 to TRBJ2-1; 7 bases fit TRBD2. The V and J ends lost 6 bases and 0 bases, in that order; junction bases with no gene match: 8. The CDR3 sequence is 16 residues long. Germline CDR1 reads SEHNR; CDR2 reads FQNEAQ (reference sequence). CDR3 nucleotide sequence: TGTGCCAGCAGGGTATCCGGGACTACCTCCTACAATGAGCAGTTCTTC. It encodes CASRVSGTTSYNEQFF.

V gene TRBV19 combines with J gene TRBJ2-5; D not certain. V was shortened by 5 bases and J by 7 bases, with 23 bases between the two germline ends. Germline CDR1 is LNHDA and CDR2 is SQIVND (reference sequence). The CDR3 runs 16 residues. CDR3 DNA sequence: TGTGCCAGTAGTCTATACCTCTCGGCAGGCGCCTCGACCCAGTACTTC. This sequence encodes CASSLYLSAGASTQYF. The full variable domain, rest sourced from reference TRBV19 and TRBJ2-5, is DGGITQSPKYLFRKEGQNVTLSCEQNLNHDAMYWYRQDPGQGLRLIYYSQIVNDFQKGDIAEGYSVSREKKESFPLTVTSAQKNPTAFYLCASSLYLSAGASTQYFGPGTRLLVL.

The rearrangement links TRBV5-1 to TRBJ2-1, with TRBD1 matching over 9 bases. This CDR3 comprises 16 residues. Unmatched junction bases numbered 10, after V lost 4 bases and J lost 5 bases. Germline V gives CDR1 SGHRS, CDR2 YFSETQ. The DNA for the CDR3 is TGCGCCAGCAGCCCTTTGGACAGGGGAAGAAACAATGAGCAGTTCTTC. Protein sequence: CASSPLDRGRNNEQFF.

The V and J genes are TRBV9 and TRBJ1-2; TRBD1 matches at 7 bases. CDR1 SGDLS and CDR2 YYNGEE come from the germline V gene. Germline trimming cut 0 bases from V and 4 bases from J; bases unmatched to any gene: 6. This CDR3 has 15 amino acids. The CDR3 DNA reads as TGTGCCAGCAGCGTAGCGATACAGGGGATCTATGGCTACACCTTC. This codes for CASSVAIQGIYGYTF.

J is TRBJ1-2 and V is TRBV6-5; D is perhaps TRBD1 (6 bases). The CDR3 totals 16 residues. V was clipped by 0 bases and J by 4 bases, with 15 bases between them. Germline V gene sequence: CDR1 MNHEY, CDR2 SVGAGI. CDR3 loop: CASSYSSGGDIYGYTF. The CDR3 nucleotides read TGTGCCAGCAGTTACTCGAGTGGGGGCGATATCTATGGCTACACCTTC.

The chain uses TRBV7-9 and TRBJ1-4, with 7 bases matching TRBD1. The CDR3 contains 16 residues. Germline CDR1 SEHNR, CDR2 FQNEAQ (reference sequence). Losses at the gene ends were 1 base for V and 3 bases for J; bases not matched to a gene: 5. The CDR3 DNA follows: TGTGCCAGCAGCTTAGGCGCCGGGACAGCTAATGAAAAACTGTTTTTT. It encodes CASSLGAGTANEKLFF.

This chain links TRBV7-9 with TRBJ2-5, with D unclear. The length of the CDR3 is 14 residues. Germline V gives CDR1 SEHNR, CDR2 FQNEAQ (reference sequence). V lost 1 base and J 1 base, leaving 7 bases between the germline ends. The CDR3 bases are TGTGCCAGCAGCTTAGTTTTAGCCCAAGAGACCCAGTACTTC. Its protein is CASSLVLAQETQYF.

The V and J genes are TRBV15 and TRBJ1-6; 7 bases align to TRBD1. With V trimmed by 1 base and J by 4 bases, 7 bases remained unmatched. The CDR3 contains 17 residues. Germline CDR1 reads LNHNV; CDR2 reads YYDKDF (reference sequence). The CDR3 reads CATSRGGRGPYNSPLHF. In nucleotides, the CDR3 is TGTGCCACCAGCAGAGGGGGTAGGGGGCCTTATAATTCACCCCTCCACTTT.

In DNA form, the CDR3 reads TGTGCCAGCAGTTTTGGGAACACTGAAGCTTTCTTT. Protein sequence: CASSFGNTEAFF. The gene calls are TRBV12-3 or TRBV12-4 and TRBJ1-1; D is unclear. This CDR3 contains 12 residues. V was shortened by 3 bases and J by 1 base, with 3 bases between the two germline ends.